These 29 T cell receptor beta chains came from one sample sequenced in a study of blood T cell repertoires in COVID-19. The assay was immunoSEQ multiplex PCR, and TCRdb's table has in-frame clones only and misses some. The sample yields fewer than 250,000 clones, 80% to 90% seen once. Material for sequencing was PBMCs or T cells enriched from blood (not recorded which). Receptors originate from a woman in her thirties with acute COVID-19.

This chain links TRBV29-1 with TRBJ2-6; perhaps TRBD1 as D (5 bases). V lost 3 bases, J lost 2 bases, and 8 bases lay in between. CDR1 SQVTM and CDR2 ANQGSEA come from the germline V gene. CDR3 length: 14 residues. For the CDR3, the DNA is TGCAGCGTTGACGAACAGGCTGGGGCCAACGTCCTGACTTTC. Amino acid sequence: CSVDEQAGANVLTF. Full variable domain (outside the CDR3, taken from reference TRBV29-1 and TRBJ2-6): SAVISQKPSRDICQRGTSLTIQCQVDSQVTMMFWYRQQPGQSLTLIATANQGSEATYESGFVIDKFPISRPNLTFSTLTVSNMSPEDSSIYLCSVDEQAGANVLTFGAGSRLTVL.

The chain combines TRBV27 with TRBJ1-1; TRBD1 matches at 7 bases. The V segment lost 6 bases and the J segment 6 bases; nucleotides outside the gene matches: 4. The CDR3 consists of 12 residues. Per the germline V gene, CDR1 is MNHEY and CDR2 is SMNVEV (reference sequence). The CDR3, as DNA: TGTGCCAGCAGCAACAGGGGCGCTGAAGCTTTCTTT. It encodes CASSNRGAEAFF.

The rearrangement links TRBV5-1 to TRBJ2-7; 9 positions match TRBD2. CDR3 length: 14 residues. Germline V gene lookup returns CDR1 SGHRS and CDR2 YFSETQ. V lost 3 bases and J lost 4; bases outside the gene matches: 5. The CDR3 spells CASSSGLAAYEQYF. CDR3 coding DNA: TGCGCCAGCAGCTCGGGACTAGCCGCGTACGAGCAGTACTTC. Drawing the rest from reference TRBV5-1 and TRBJ2-7, the complete variable domain is KAGVTQTPRYLIKTRGQQVTLSCSPISGHRSVSWYQQTPGQGLQFLFEYFSETQRNKGNFPGRFSGRQFSNSRSEMNVSTLELGDSALYLCASSSGLAAYEQYFGPGTRLTVT.

The V and J genes are TRBV27 and TRBJ1-1; D is uncertain. CDR1 is MNHEY, CDR2 SMNVEV, per germline (reference sequence). CDR3 length: 14 residues. V lost 1 base and J lost 6, with 12 bases in between. The CDR3 region has the DNA TGTGCCAGCAGTTTATGGGGAGTCGGTTCTGAAGCTTTCTTT. Translated: CASSLWGVGSEAFF.

The chain recombines TRBV12-5 with TRBJ1-1, with D tentatively TRBD1 (5 bases). Germline loops: CDR1 LGHNT, CDR2 FRNRAP. CDR3 length equals 11 residues. The V end lost 2 bases, the J end lost 8 bases, and 6 bases lay between the germline ends. In DNA, the CDR3 is TGTGCTAGTGGTTTGTGGACAGAAGCTTTCTTT. This codes for CASGLWTEAFF.

The chain employs TRBV10-2 and TRBJ2-5; the match to TRBD1 covers 9 bases. V was pared by 7 bases and J by 4 bases, with 10 bases of the junction left unmatched. Germline V gives CDR1 WSHSY, CDR2 SAAADI. The CDR3 runs to 15 residues. CDR3 in amino acids: CASISDRGYGETQYF. The CDR3 nucleotides read TGCGCCAGCATCTCGGACAGGGGATACGGAGAGACCCAGTACTTC.

The chain employs TRBV11-2 and TRBJ1-2; perhaps TRBD1 as D (5 bases). The CDR3 loop spans 13 amino acids. V lost 4 bases and J lost 3, with 9 bases in between. CDR1 SGHAT and CDR2 FQNNGV come from the germline V gene. The CDR3 DNA reads TGTGCCAGCAGCTCACTGACAGACTATGGCTACACCTTC. It yields the protein CASSSLTDYGYTF.

The chain recombines TRBV10-3 with TRBJ1-6; 7 nucleotides match TRBD1. Germline V lookup: CDR1 ENHRY, CDR2 SYGVKD. The length of the CDR3 is 15 residues. V trimming: 8 bases; J trimming: 7 bases; junction bases outside the gene matches: 11. The CDR3 DNA sequence: TGTGCCATCGGGGCCCCGGGACAGACCAATTCACCCCTCCACTTT. The encoded protein is CAIGAPGQTNSPLHF.

V and J are TRBV6-5 and TRBJ1-5, with D possibly being TRBD1 (5 bases). The V gene lost 6 bases and the J gene lost 7 bases, with 16 bases spanning the gap. The CDR3 extends over 14 amino acids. Germline V CDR1 and CDR2: MNHEY, SVGAGI. Written as DNA, the CDR3 is TGTGCCAGCAGCCCGAGCCAGGGTGGACAGCCCCAGCATTTT. Translated: CASSPSQGGQPQHF.

This chain joins TRBV5-8 and TRBJ1-2; D is ambiguous. Trimming shortened V by 2 bases and J by 3 bases, and 14 bases separated the two germline ends. Germline V lookup: CDR1 SGHTS, CDR2 YDEGEE. This CDR3 contains 15 residues. Here the CDR3 DNA reads TGTGCCAGCAGCTTTTTAACATTCGGGGACTATGGCTACACCTTC. Protein sequence: CASSFLTFGDYGYTF.

This sequence joins TRBV12-3 or TRBV12-4 and TRBJ1-5; D gene uncertain. Trimming pared 5 bases from V and 6 bases from J, leaving 11 bases between. The CDR3 has 13 residues. CDR3 sequence: CASSRTESQPQHF. Written as DNA, the CDR3 is TGTGCCAGCAGTCGGACTGAGAGTCAGCCCCAGCATTTT.

CDR3 sequence reads: CASSSPRLAGGQETQYF. CDR3 nucleotides: TGCGCCAGCAGCTCTCCTAGACTAGCGGGGGGCCAAGAGACCCAGTACTTC. The chain uses TRBV5-1 and TRBJ2-5, with 13 bases matching TRBD2. V lost 3 bases and J lost 1; bases outside the gene matches: 6. CDR1 and CDR2 (germline): SGHRS, YFSETQ. The CDR3 has 17 amino acids.

V and J are TRBV10-3 and TRBJ1-4, with a weak D call TRBD1 (5 bases). The CDR3 spans 13 residues. Germline assignment: CDR1 ENHRY and CDR2 SYGVKD. Trimming removed 4 bases from V and 6 bases from J, with 9 bases in between. The CDR3 DNA reads TGTGCCATCAGTGGTGGACAAGATGAAAAACTGTTTTTT. Its protein is CAISGGQDEKLFF.

The CDR3 nucleotides read TGTGCCAGCAAACTCCGAACAGGGCCCGAGATCTACGAGCAGTACTTC. This encodes CASKLRTGPEIYEQYF. The chain couples TRBV27 to TRBJ2-7; D may be TRBD1 (6 bases). CDR3 length: 16 amino acids. The V gene lost 7 bases and the J gene lost 3 bases, with 22 bases spanning the gap. Per germline, CDR1 MNHEY and CDR2 SMNVEV (reference sequence).

The chain recombines TRBV5-4 with TRBJ1-1, with D unresolved. The length of the CDR3 is 12 residues. CDR1 SGHNT and CDR2 YYREEE come from the germline V gene (reference sequence). The V end was cut by 7 bases, the J end by 8 bases, with 15 bases between. This CDR3 is CASRGRPGEAFF. The CDR3 nucleotides read TGTGCCAGCCGTGGCCGACCGGGGGAAGCTTTCTTT.

The chain employs TRBV29-1 and TRBJ2-7; D remains ambiguous. V lost 5 bases to trimming and J lost 3 bases, with 14 bases between them. Germline assignment: CDR1 SQVTM and CDR2 ANQGSEA. This CDR3 spans 13 amino acids. This chain's CDR3 is CSVSGFPYYEQYF. CDR3 nucleotide sequence: TGCAGCGTTTCAGGATTCCCCTACTACGAGCAGTACTTC.

This clone was observed a handful of times. This chain joins TRBV7-2 and TRBJ2-3, with D maybe TRBD2 (7 bases). This CDR3 contains 16 residues. Germline CDR1 and CDR2: SGHTA and FQGNSA. The ends were cut back, 2 bases at V and 6 bases at J, with 18 bases in the middle. The CDR3 here is CASSLSGGAVADTQYF. In nucleotides, the CDR3 is TGTGCCAGCAGCTTAAGTGGGGGGGCGGTGGCGGATACGCAGTATTTT.

The chain joins TRBV7-9 to TRBJ1-2, with D possibly matching TRBD1 (6 bases). The germline V gene encodes CDR1 SEHNR and CDR2 FQNEAQ (reference sequence). Between the trimmed V and J ends, which lost 7 bases and 7 bases, there was a span of 22 bases. The CDR3 runs 15 residues. The CDR3, as DNA: TGTGCCAGCAATTACGGGGGGCAGGATGAGGGTGGCTACACCTTC. This codes for CASNYGGQDEGGYTF.

This clone is a singleton in its sample. The chain recombines TRBV6-5 with TRBJ2-5, with a possible D match to TRBD1 (6 bases). The CDR3 loop spans 13 amino acids. Germline CDR1 MNHEY, CDR2 SVGAGI. The V and J ends lost 7 bases and 10 bases respectively, with 19 bases between them. The CDR3 loop reads CASTTWTARDQYF. CDR3 nucleotide sequence: TGTGCCAGCACGACTTGGACAGCAAGGGACCAGTACTTC.

V and J are TRBV5-4 and TRBJ1-1; D remains unclear. Trimming took 4 bases from V and 1 from J, leaving 5 bases between them. Germline loops: CDR1 SGHNT, CDR2 YYREEE (reference sequence). This CDR3 has 12 amino acids. CDR3 amino acids: CASSTANTEAFF. CDR3 bases: TGTGCCAGCAGCACTGCGAACACTGAAGCTTTCTTT.

In its sample, this clone was seen many times. The rearrangement links TRBV7-6 to TRBJ2-1, with D unresolved. Trimming took off 1 base at V and 0 bases at J, with 7 bases between the two ends. The CDR3 contains 15 residues. Germline CDR1 is SGHVS and CDR2 is FNYEAQ. The CDR3 coding sequence is TGTGCCAGCAGCTTAGGGAGCAGCTCCTACAATGAGCAGTTCTTC. The encoded protein is CASSLGSSSYNEQFF.

The chain employs TRBV4-3 and TRBJ2-1; D gene unclear. CDR3 size: 14 residues. V lost 0 bases, J lost 10 bases, and 13 bases lay in between. Germline V gene sequence: CDR1 LGHNA, CDR2 YSLEER. The CDR3: CASSQDPARPEQFF. In nucleotides, the CDR3 is TGCGCCAGCAGCCAAGATCCGGCGCGGCCGGAGCAGTTCTTC.

The V and J genes are TRBV5-6 and TRBJ1-6; possibly TRBD1 for D (5 bases). The germline V and J ends were trimmed by 0 bases and 6 bases, with 7 bases remaining between them. The CDR3 has 14 amino acids. Germline values: CDR1 SGHDT, CDR2 YYEEEE. The CDR3 bases are TGTGCCAGCAGCTTGGGACAGCCTAATTCACCCCTCCACTTT. The encoded protein is CASSLGQPNSPLHF. The full variable domain, completed using reference TRBV5-6 and TRBJ1-6, is DAGVTQSPTHLIKTRGQQVTLRCSPKSGHDTVSWYQQALGQGPQFIFQYYEEEERQRGNFPDRFSGHQFPNYSSELNVNALLLGDSALYLCASSLGQPNSPLHFGNGTRLTVT.

This chain connects TRBV5-1 to TRBJ2-1; 12 positions agree with TRBD1. The CDR3 length is 16 residues. The V gene end was trimmed by 0 bases and the J gene end by 8 bases; junction bases not matched to a gene: 6. Germline CDR1 SGHRS, CDR2 YFSETQ. Written as DNA, the CDR3 is TGCGCCAGCAGCTTGGTCGCCGGGACAGGGGGCTATGAGCAGTTCTTC. Its translation: CASSLVAGTGGYEQFF.

V usage is TRBV6-6 and J usage is TRBJ2-5, with 7 bases lining up with TRBD2. This CDR3 has 12 amino acids. In germline, CDR1 is MNHNY, CDR2 SVGAGI (reference sequence). V was pared by 10 bases and J by 5 bases, with 7 bases of the junction left unmatched. CDR3 nucleotide sequence: TGTGCCACCCTAGCGGATGGGGAGACCCAGTACTTC. Translating it yields CATLADGETQYF.

The V and J genes are TRBV7-9 and TRBJ1-2; D not certain. V was trimmed by 5 bases and J by 4 bases, leaving 20 bases between them. Germline V CDR1 and CDR2: SEHNR, FQNEAQ (reference sequence). The CDR3 consists of 16 residues. CDR3 loop: CASSPHSAGEPYGYTF. CDR3 DNA sequence: TGTGCCAGCAGCCCCCACTCGGCAGGTGAGCCCTATGGCTACACCTTC.

This chain uses TRBV5-5 with TRBJ1-2, with D perhaps matching TRBD1 (6 bases). Germline V gene sequence: CDR1 SGHKS, CDR2 YYEKEE (reference sequence). V gave up 1 base and J gave up 10 bases, with 17 bases separating them. CDR3 size: 14 residues. The CDR3 DNA sequence: TGTGCCAGCAGCTTGTCGGGGGGGGCACCCATCTACACCTTC. This translates into CASSLSGGAPIYTF.

J is TRBJ2-1 and V is TRBV5-6, with 10 bases fitting TRBD2. Germline assignment: CDR1 SGHDT and CDR2 YYEEEE. The CDR3 extends over 17 amino acids. V dropped 4 bases and J dropped 8; count of bases not matched to a gene: 15. CDR3 residues: CASSAYPRRLAGDEQFF. CDR3 nucleotides: TGTGCCAGCAGCGCATACCCTAGGCGGCTAGCGGGGGATGAGCAGTTCTTC.

The rearrangement uses TRBV7-6 and TRBJ1-5; no firm D call. The CDR3 length is 14 residues. Germline CDR1 reads SGHVS; CDR2 reads FNYEAQ. Between the trimmed V and J ends, which lost 5 bases and 5 bases, there was a span of 13 bases. The CDR3 here is CASSPTRRDQPQHF. In nucleotides, the CDR3 is TGTGCCAGCAGCCCGACCCGGAGGGATCAGCCCCAGCATTTT.